The following is a T cell receptor (beta chain) sequence with its context. Its antigen is currently not known. Base qualities are not provided; no much larger clone lies one nucleotide away. The data originate from a study of cytomegalovirus exposure and HLA in healthy donors (dated by TCRdb to between 2016 and 2019). For the wider study: An earlier analysis of some 550 of the donors reported about 250 Gb of sequence data and 117 million unique TCR beta sequences from roughly 200 million T cells. The number of donors typed differed by locus, with roughly 629-640 for A, B, C, DRB1 and DQB1, roughly 520 for DQA1, 606 for DPA1, and approximately 470 for DPB1. The later analysis used no new phenotypic data to find candidate immune exposures, relying instead on TCR beta sequences and their occurrence across donors. Among almost 400 genotyped donors of the cohort, an average of about 240,000 unique TCR beta nucleotide sequences were sequenced per donor, roughly 18% of them non-productive. Using immunosequencing, the study profiled T cell repertoires from some 670 subjects and related those repertoires to cytomegalovirus serostatus. Donor age, sex, ethnicity and CMV serostatus were collected together with the repertoire data. Because of strong linkage in the cohort, 5 or 6 DR-DQ haplotypes were treated as single units for association and clustering. In addition to the first cohort of approximately 650 subjects, a separate validation cohort of approximately 110 different subjects was used. All discovery cohort repertoires had been generated on a single sequencing platform. Both class I and class II loci were covered by HLA typing, at four-digit resolution. Roughly 310 gigabases of sequencing data and tens of millions of unique TCR sequences were included in an early release covering roughly 600 HLA-typed donors. High-throughput TCR immunosequencing, statistical association of individual TCRs with disease status, and machine learning were combined to predict cytomegalovirus infection status. An earlier analysis of several hundred of the donors applied high-throughput TCR beta sequencing to assess whether each TCR beta V gene segment acted as functional or pseudogenic. A later analysis re-examined previously published TCR beta repertoires from about 670 donors and added high-resolution HLA genotyping to investigate patterns of TCR occurrence. The study aimed to test whether signatures of past pathogen exposure could be identified by cataloging public T cell receptors. The genetic ancestry cluster associated with self-reported Caucasian donors included over 80% of the 398 genotyped donors. In a later genetic analysis, genome-wide SNP genotypes for about three fifths of the 666 donors were used, and that subset was treated as a discovery cohort.

The cohort consisted of 600 to 700 healthy bone marrow donors. Cohort members were all nominally healthy when sampled, although unrecorded immune exposures were likely present. The donor was CMV seropositive and was included in the group of 250 to 350 seropositive cohort members. Every donor gave a peripheral blood sample, and the peripheral blood mononuclear cells from that sample were used for TCR beta sequencing. The Qiagen DNeasy Blood Extraction Kit was used to extract genomic DNA from the blood cell samples. The paper as a whole reports these results and caveats: Correlated functional status among segregating V segments might be attributable to linkage disequilibrium, but an unknown experimental factor could not be ruled out. In a later analysis, most CMV-associated TCR beta chains were found to appear HLA-restricted, with HLA associations seemingly driven largely by CMV exposure. Because HLA typing was missing for some donors at each locus, association tests included only the typed subset. In this cohort, only TCR beta chains were sequenced, and detectable features were limited by the absence of alpha or paired-chain data. The only immune exposure information available for the cohort was CMV serostatus. A total of fewer than 200 TCR beta chains were listed by the study as associated with cytomegalovirus. In a later genetic analysis, a missense DCLRE1C variant was associated with V-gene and J-gene trimming of TCR beta chains, and the association was replicated in an independent cohort. Compared with the approximately 700-donor mean, donors in an Asian-associated ancestry cluster had fewer N-insertions in productive TCRs, according to a later genetic analysis. Three of the identified cytomegalovirus-associated TCR beta chains were confirmed in vitro to be specific for cytomegalovirus antigens. A cluster of highly shared sequence variants was judged likely to represent a technical artifact of the sequencing pipeline. Most TCR sequences were seen in very few donors, while some public TCRs were found in many individuals. In a later analysis, HLA-associated TCR beta chains showed more clonal expansion and lower generation probabilities than non-associated chains that were equally common. When HLA alleles, especially DR and DQ, strongly co-occurred, attributing TCR associations to individual alleles was difficult. Some IMGT-functional V segments, including TRBV6-2 and TRBV6-3, could not be told apart with the 87-base-pair reads, so those segments were excluded. An earlier analysis of approximately 540 of the donors showed that most TCR beta V segments appeared in productive rearrangements either about 90% or about 30% of the time, which broadly matched IMGT annotations. A further reported finding was that TCR beta sequences accurately predicted the HLA-A and HLA-B alleles for most subjects in the first cohort. Roughly 17 rarely observed V segments, including chromosome 9 orphons, were excluded from the earlier analysis of several hundred of the donors because counts were too low. In a later analysis, the rate of TCR association differed among HLA loci, with DRB1 alleles having the most associated TCRs and HLA-C alleles having the fewest. In a later analysis, several top co-occurrence clusters were reported to appear linked to parvovirus B19, influenza, CMV and Epstein-Barr virus. Specific HLA alleles were associated with about 17,000 TCR beta sequences at a false discovery rate of 0.05 in a later analysis. It was suggested by the authors that the approach could potentially be generalized to other disease states and immunological phenotypes. The classifier was reported to diagnose cytomegalovirus status with high specificity and sensitivity in both the original and validation cohorts. Roughly uniform sequencing depth across donors was assumed in presence/absence analyses, although this assumption may not hold.

The library was made by the immunoSEQ multiplex PCR assay. A mixture of 60 forward primers for TCR Vbeta segments and 13 reverse primers for TCR Jbeta segments was used in the multiplex PCR. A multiplex PCR assay on genomic DNA amplified the CDR3 region of rearranged TCR beta genes. The Illumina HiSeq System was used to sequence the amplified TCR beta libraries as 87-base-pair reads. Concerning the study's data processing: In a later analysis, approximately 74 million unique TCR beta chains were counted across the 500 to 850 repertoires, and roughly 11 million of these chains were shared by at least two donors. A nearest-neighbor algorithm error-corrected the raw reads and collapsed the reads into unique sequences, merging closely related sequences to remove PCR and sequencing errors. V, D and J gene segments were assigned by aligning CDR3 sequences to IMGT reference sequences. For a sequence to be retained, a match of at least six nucleotides was required to both a V gene segment and a J gene segment. A rearrangement was called productive if the CDR3 had no stop codons and remained in frame with V and J, and every other rearrangement was called non-productive. CDR3 was defined by IMGT convention, running from the second conserved V-encoded cysteine to the conserved J-encoded phenylalanine. The earlier analysis of about 620 of the donors excluded sequences that lacked an unambiguous match to a single V gene segment. An earlier analysis of about 590 of the donors classified V segments as functional when productive rearrangements were above 56.7% and as segregating when the standard deviation between donors was above 5%. To diagnose cytomegalovirus status from the catalog of TCR beta chain sequences, a statistical classification framework was built. In a later analysis, TCR nucleotide sequences were compared against IMGT/GENE-DB human TR gene sequences so that V and J genes could be assigned. The TCRdist pipeline was used in a later analysis to assign CDR3 sequences and most-parsimonious VDJ recombination scenarios. In a later analysis, each TCR beta chain was defined by its CDR3 amino acid sequence together with its V-gene family, and reads without a unique V-gene family were excluded. As a way to deal with suspected cross-contamination and a sequencing artifact, a later analysis dropped 592 nucleotide sequences that were highly shared and had low generation probability. In a later analysis, a clonal expansion index for each public chain was calculated from normalized within-repertoire ranks of inferred template counts. Generation probabilities in a later analysis came from a VDJ recombination model fitted to out-of-frame rearrangements, and those results were checked against IGoR. In a later analysis, hypergeometric tests were used to score TCR-TCR, TCR-HLA and TCR-CMV co-occurrence, with a repertoire-size bias correction applied to TCR pairs. To estimate false discovery rates, a later analysis permuted the HLA or CMV assignments 20 times. In a later analysis, co-occurring TCRs were grouped using DBSCAN, with TCRdist sequence similarity added in when clustering inside HLA-allele-positive subsets. Co-occurrence clustering excluded repertoires with fewer than 30,000 or more than 120,000 public chains, plus five with anomalous nucleotide sharing. The source is immuneACCESS, and TCRdb retained only in-frame sequences with V and J called. Part of the clones is not carried over; for the studies checked, unresolved V genes explain less than half of this, and the remainder is unexplained. That table is the source of V, J and clone size, and D and trimming were worked out from the DNA. The sample table holds about 240,000 clones, of which 75% to 85% were seen once. Clones ranked in the top ten supply less than 9% of the sample.

The CDR3 has 16 amino acids, counting the end cysteine and phenylalanine. Just the 48-base CDR3 DNA is kept, in frame starting at base 1. Deletion took 1 base off V and 5 bases off J, with a span of 17 bases between the germline ends. From a lookup of the germline V gene, CDR1 and CDR2 are SGHAT and FQNNGV. Sequencing input: PBMCs. This receptor was taken from a woman aged 55-69 years in good health and CMV-seropositive. The rearranged segments are TRBV11-2 and TRBJ1-2, with no D gene named confidently. The DNA sequence is as follows: TGTGCCAGCAGCTTAGGGACGGGATTGAGTAAATATGGCTACACCTTC. The encoded protein is CASSLGTGLSKYGYTF.